What follows is one T cell receptor (beta chain) and its context. Its target is unknown. One end of the junction does not line up with germline, which may come from a read error. Germline V CDR1 and CDR2: LGHDT, YNNKEL (reference sequence). This CDR3 comprises 16 residues. TCRdb itself ran the 5' RACE reads through MiXCR, one entry per CDR3 protein. Of hundreds of thousands of distinct CDR3 sequences in the sample, 9% to 15% are singletons; the top ten hold under 15%. This sample was included in a study of T cells after yellow fever vaccination. Study background: Those fractions that held only low numbers of cells were prepared using the SMART-Seq v4 Ultra Low Input RNA kit.

Study-wide results and caveats: FACS-sorted repertoires could contain abundant clonotypes contaminating from the bulk population. It was the secondary response that reached its peak faster, day 5 versus 15, but it was weaker. Most clones from primary vaccination were detected again post-booster (roughly 96% CD4, 88% CD8).

The sample was PBMCs, taken on the day of the yellow fever booster vaccination. This receptor was obtained from a man in his thirties or forties who received the YFV17D yellow fever vaccine. J is TRBJ2-7 and V is TRBV3-1, with D unclear. CDR3 coding DNA: TGTGCCAGCAGCCAAAGGTTAGCAGTGTCTTCCTCCGAGCTGTACTTC. It translates to CASSQRLAVSSSELYF.